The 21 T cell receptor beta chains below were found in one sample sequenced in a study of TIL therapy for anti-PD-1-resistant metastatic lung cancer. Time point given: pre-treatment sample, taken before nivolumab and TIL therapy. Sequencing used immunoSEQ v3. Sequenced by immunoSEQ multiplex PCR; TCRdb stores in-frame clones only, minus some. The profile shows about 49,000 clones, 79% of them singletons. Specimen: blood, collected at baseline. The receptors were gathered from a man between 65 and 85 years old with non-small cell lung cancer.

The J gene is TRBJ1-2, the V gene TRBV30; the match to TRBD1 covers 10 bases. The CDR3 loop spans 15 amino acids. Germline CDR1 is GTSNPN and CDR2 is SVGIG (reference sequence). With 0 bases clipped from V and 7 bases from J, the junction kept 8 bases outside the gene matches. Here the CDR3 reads CAWSVLRTGGFGYTF. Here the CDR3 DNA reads TGTGCCTGGAGTGTACTAAGGACAGGGGGTTTTGGCTACACCTTC.

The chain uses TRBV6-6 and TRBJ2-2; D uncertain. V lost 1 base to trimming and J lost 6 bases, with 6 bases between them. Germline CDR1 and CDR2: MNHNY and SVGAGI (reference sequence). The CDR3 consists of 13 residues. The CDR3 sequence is CASSYYNPGELFF. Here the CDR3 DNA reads TGTGCCAGCAGTTACTATAACCCCGGGGAGCTGTTTTTT.

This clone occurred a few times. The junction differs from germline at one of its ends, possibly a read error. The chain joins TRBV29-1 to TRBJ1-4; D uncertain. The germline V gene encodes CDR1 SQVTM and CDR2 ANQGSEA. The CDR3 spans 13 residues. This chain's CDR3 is CSVEDGLGEKLFF. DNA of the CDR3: TGCAGCGTCGAAGACGGACTGGGGGAAAAACTGTTTTTT.

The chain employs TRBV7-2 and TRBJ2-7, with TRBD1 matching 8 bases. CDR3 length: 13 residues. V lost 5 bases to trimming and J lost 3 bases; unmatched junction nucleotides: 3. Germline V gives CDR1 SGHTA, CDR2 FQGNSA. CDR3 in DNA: TGTGCCAGCAGCCTGGGACAGGTCTACGAGCAGTACTTC. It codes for CASSLGQVYEQYF.

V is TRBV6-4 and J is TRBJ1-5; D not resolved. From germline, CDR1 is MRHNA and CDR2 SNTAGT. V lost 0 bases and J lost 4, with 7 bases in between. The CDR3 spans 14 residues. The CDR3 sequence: CASSDSAENQPQHF. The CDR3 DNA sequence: TGTGCCAGCAGTGACTCCGCAGAGAATCAGCCCCAGCATTTT.

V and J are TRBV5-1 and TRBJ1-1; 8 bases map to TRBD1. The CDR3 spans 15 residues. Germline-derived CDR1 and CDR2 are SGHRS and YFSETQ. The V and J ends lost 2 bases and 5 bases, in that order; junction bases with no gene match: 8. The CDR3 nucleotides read TGCGCCAGCAGCTTACGAGACAGGGGAAGTACTGAAGCTTTCTTT. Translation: CASSLRDRGSTEAFF.

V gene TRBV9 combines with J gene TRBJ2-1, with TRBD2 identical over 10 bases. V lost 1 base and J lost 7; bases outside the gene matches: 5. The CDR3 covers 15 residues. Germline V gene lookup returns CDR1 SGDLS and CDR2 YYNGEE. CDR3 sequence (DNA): TGTGCCAGCAGCGTATCTAGCGGGAGTTCTAATGAGCAGTTCTTC. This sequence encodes CASSVSSGSSNEQFF. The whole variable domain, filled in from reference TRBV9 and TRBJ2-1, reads DSGVTQTPKHLITATGQRVTLRCSPRSGDLSVYWYQQSLDQGLQFLIQYYNGEERAKGNILERFSAQQFPDLHSELNLSSLELGDSALYFCASSVSSGSSNEQFFGPGTRLTVL.

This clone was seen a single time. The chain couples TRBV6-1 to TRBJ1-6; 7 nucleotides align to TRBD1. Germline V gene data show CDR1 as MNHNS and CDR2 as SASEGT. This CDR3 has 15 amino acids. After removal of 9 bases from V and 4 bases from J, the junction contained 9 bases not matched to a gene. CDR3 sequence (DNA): TGTGCCAGTCTTACCGGGACAGCTTATAATTCACCCCTCCACTTT. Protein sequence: CASLTGTAYNSPLHF.

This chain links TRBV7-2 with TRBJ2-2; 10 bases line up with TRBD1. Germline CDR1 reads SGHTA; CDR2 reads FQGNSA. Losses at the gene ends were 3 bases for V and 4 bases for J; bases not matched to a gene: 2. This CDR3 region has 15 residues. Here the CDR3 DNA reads TGTGCCAGCAGCTTGACAGGGGGCCTCACCGGGGAGCTGTTTTTT. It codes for CASSLTGGLTGELFF.

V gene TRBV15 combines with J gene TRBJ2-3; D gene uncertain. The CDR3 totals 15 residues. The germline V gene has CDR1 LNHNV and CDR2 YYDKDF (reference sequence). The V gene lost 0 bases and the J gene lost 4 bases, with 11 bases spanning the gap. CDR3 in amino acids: CATSRDSGWADTQYF. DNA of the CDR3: TGTGCCACCAGCAGAGATTCGGGTTGGGCAGATACGCAGTATTTT. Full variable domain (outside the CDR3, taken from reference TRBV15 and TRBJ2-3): DAMVIQNPRYQVTQFGKPVTLSCSQTLNHNVMYWYQQKSSQAPKLLFHYYDKDFNNEADTPDNFQSRRPNTSFCFLDIRSPGLGDTAMYLCATSRDSGWADTQYFGPGTRLTVL.

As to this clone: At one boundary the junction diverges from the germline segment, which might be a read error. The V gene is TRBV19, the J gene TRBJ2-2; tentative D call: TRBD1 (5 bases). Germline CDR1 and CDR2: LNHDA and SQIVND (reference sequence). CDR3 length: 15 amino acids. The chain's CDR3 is CASSLENRGPGELFF. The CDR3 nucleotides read TGTGCCAGTAGTCTAGAAAATAGGGGCCCCGGGGAGCTGTTTTTT.

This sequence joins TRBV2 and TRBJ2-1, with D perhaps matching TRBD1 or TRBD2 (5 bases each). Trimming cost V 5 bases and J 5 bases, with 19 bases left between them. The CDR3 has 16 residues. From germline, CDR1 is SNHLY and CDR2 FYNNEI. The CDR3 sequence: CASSYNRDPPNNEQFF. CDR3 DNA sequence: TGTGCCAGCAGTTACAACCGGGACCCGCCCAACAATGAGCAGTTCTTC.

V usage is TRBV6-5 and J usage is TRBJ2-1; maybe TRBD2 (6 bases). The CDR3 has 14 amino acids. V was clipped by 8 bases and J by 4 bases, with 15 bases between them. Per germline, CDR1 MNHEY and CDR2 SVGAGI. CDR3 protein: CASRAGREYNEQFF. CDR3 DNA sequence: TGTGCCAGCCGCGCCGGGCGGGAATACAATGAGCAGTTCTTC.

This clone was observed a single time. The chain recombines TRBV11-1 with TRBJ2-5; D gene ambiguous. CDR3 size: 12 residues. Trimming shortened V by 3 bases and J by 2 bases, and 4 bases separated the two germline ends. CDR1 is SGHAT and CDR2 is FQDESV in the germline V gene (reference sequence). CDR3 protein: CASSFKQETQYF. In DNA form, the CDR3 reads TGTGCCAGCAGCTTTAAACAAGAGACCCAGTACTTC.

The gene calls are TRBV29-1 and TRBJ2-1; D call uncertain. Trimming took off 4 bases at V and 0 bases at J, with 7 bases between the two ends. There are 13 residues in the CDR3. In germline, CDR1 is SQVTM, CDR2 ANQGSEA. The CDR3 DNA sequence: TGCAGCGTTGTCTCTCTCTCCTACAATGAGCAGTTCTTC. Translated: CSVVSLSYNEQFF.

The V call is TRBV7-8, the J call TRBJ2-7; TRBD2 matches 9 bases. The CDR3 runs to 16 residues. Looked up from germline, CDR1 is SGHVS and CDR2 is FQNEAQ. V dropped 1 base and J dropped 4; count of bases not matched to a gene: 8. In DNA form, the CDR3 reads TGTGCCAGCAGCTTAGTTGGCGGGAGGGCCATGTACGAGCAGTACTTC. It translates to CASSLVGGRAMYEQYF.

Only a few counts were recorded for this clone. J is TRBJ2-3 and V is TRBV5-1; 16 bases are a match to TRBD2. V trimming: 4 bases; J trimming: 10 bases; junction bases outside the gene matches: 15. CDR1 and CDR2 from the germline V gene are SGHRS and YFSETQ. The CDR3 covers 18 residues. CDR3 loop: CASSTSGTPGLAGGPQYF. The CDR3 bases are TGCGCCAGCAGCACCTCCGGGACCCCGGGACTAGCGGGAGGGCCGCAGTATTTT.

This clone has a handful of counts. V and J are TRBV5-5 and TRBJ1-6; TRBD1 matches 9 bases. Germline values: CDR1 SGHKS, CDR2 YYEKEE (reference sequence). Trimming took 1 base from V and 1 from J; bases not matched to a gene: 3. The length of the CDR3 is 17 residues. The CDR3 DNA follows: TGTGCCAGCAGCTTGAAACAGGGGGCTTCCTATAATTCACCCCTCCACTTT. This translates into CASSLKQGASYNSPLHF.

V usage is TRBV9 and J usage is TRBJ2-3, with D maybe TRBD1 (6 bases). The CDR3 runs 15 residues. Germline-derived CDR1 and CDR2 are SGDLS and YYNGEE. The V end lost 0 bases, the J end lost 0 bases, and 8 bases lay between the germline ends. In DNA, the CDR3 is TGTGCCAGCAGCGTAGAAACAGGGAGCACAGATACGCAGTATTTT. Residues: CASSVETGSTDTQYF.

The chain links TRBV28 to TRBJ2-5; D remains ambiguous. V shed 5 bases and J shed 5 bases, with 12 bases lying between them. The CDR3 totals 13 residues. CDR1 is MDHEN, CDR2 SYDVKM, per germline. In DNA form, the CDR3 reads TGTGCCAGCAGTCCGCCCCTCGGGGAGACCCAGTACTTC. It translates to CASSPPLGETQYF.

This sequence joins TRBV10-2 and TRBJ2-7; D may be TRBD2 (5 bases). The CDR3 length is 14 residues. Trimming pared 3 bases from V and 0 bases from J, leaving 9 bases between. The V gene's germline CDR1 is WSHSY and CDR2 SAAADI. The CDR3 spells CASSDLGSSYEQYF. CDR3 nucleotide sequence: TGCGCCAGCAGTGACTTAGGGAGCTCCTACGAGCAGTACTTC.